These T cell receptor beta chains were read from a single sample in a study of blood T cell repertoires in COVID-19. Some clones are missing from TCRdb's copy, which holds only in-frame ones; the method was immunoSEQ multiplex PCR. The data contain hundreds of thousands of clones, about 80% of them seen just once; the ten biggest clones take up more than 8%. The sequenced sample was peripheral blood. The receptors derive from an elderly woman with acute or convalescent COVID-19. Both conserved end residues are part of each CDR3. D genes are given only for firm matches.

J gene: TRBJ2-3
V gene: TRBV10-2
D gene: -
CDR3 length: 11
CDR3 protein: CASTQTDTQYF

J gene: TRBJ2-1
V gene: TRBV4-1
D gene: -
CDR3 length: 17
CDR3 protein: CASSQDLAPVSYNEQFF

J gene: TRBJ1-3
V gene: TRBV18
D gene: -
CDR3 length: 14
CDR3 protein: CASSPSISGNTIYF

J gene: TRBJ1-1
V gene: TRBV19
D gene: -
CDR3 length: 18
CDR3 protein: CASSTRGYTGLGNTEAFF

J gene: TRBJ2-5
V gene: TRBV5-1
D gene: -
CDR3 length: 13
CDR3 protein: CASSLQGKETQYF

J gene: TRBJ1-6
V gene: TRBV5-1
D gene: -
CDR3 length: 13
CDR3 protein: CASRPGAGSPLHF

J gene: TRBJ2-3
V gene: TRBV10-3
D gene: TRBD2
CDR3 length: 15
CDR3 protein: CAISNLAGSTDTQYF

J gene: TRBJ2-1
V gene: TRBV3-1/TRBV3-2
D gene: -
CDR3 length: 16
CDR3 protein: CASSQDTRLSYNEQFF

J gene: TRBJ2-3
V gene: TRBV13
D gene: TRBD1
CDR3 length: 18
CDR3 protein: CASSPYRDRSISTDTQYF

J gene: TRBJ2-3
V gene: TRBV27
D gene: TRBD2
CDR3 length: 18
CDR3 protein: CASSFGAGGLPDKDTQYF

J gene: TRBJ2-2
V gene: TRBV27
D gene: -
CDR3 length: 15
CDR3 protein: CASSQQGIPTGELFF

J gene: TRBJ1-5
V gene: TRBV6-6
D gene: TRBD1
CDR3 length: 13
CDR3 protein: CATTQGANQPQHF

J gene: TRBJ2-2
V gene: TRBV9
D gene: TRBD1
CDR3 length: 15
CDR3 protein: CASSGTGGNTGELFF

J gene: TRBJ2-3
V gene: TRBV30
D gene: TRBD2
CDR3 length: 15
CDR3 protein: CAWSIAGGLTDTQYF

J gene: TRBJ2-1
V gene: TRBV12-5
D gene: TRBD1
CDR3 length: 16
CDR3 protein: CASGLVDGQGRNEQFF

J gene: TRBJ2-5
V gene: TRBV7-9
D gene: -
CDR3 length: 16
CDR3 protein: CASSLVSASGRETQYF

J gene: TRBJ2-3
V gene: TRBV9
D gene: -
CDR3 length: 15
CDR3 protein: CASSAGGGGTDTQYF

J gene: TRBJ1-5
V gene: TRBV2
D gene: -
CDR3 length: 16
CDR3 protein: CASSELPGMVNQPQHF

J gene: TRBJ1-1
V gene: TRBV28
D gene: TRBD1
CDR3 length: 15
CDR3 protein: CASSHPPGTGEEAFF

J gene: TRBJ1-5
V gene: TRBV20-1
D gene: TRBD1
CDR3 length: 15
CDR3 protein: CSASDPGQGYQPQHF

J gene: TRBJ1-1
V gene: TRBV4-1
D gene: -
CDR3 length: 14
CDR3 protein: CASSLGHMNTEAFF

J gene: TRBJ1-1
V gene: TRBV12-3/TRBV12-4
D gene: TRBD1
CDR3 length: 13
CDR3 protein: CASSSTGVTEAFF